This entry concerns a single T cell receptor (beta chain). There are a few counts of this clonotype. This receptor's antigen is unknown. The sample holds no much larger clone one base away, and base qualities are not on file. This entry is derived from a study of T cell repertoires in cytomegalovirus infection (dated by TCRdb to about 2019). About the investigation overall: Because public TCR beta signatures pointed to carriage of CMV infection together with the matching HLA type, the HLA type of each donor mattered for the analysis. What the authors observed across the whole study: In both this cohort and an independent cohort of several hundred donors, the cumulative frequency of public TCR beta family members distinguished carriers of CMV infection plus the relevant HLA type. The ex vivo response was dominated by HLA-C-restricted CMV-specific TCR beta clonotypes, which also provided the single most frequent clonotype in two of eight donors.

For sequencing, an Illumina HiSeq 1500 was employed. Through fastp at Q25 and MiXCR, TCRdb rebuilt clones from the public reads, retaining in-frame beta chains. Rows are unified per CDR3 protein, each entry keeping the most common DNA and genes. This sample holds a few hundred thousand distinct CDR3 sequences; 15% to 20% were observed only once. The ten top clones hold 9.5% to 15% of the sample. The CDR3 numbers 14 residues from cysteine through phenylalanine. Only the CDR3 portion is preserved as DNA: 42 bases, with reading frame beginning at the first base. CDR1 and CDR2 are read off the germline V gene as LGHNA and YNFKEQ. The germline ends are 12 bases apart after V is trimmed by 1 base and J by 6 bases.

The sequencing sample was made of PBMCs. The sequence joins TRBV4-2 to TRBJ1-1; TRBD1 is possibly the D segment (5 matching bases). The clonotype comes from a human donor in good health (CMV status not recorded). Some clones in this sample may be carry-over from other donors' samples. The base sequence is TGTGCCAGCAGCCAAGTCGGGACGGATGCTGAAGCTTTCTTT. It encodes CASSQVGTDAEAFF.